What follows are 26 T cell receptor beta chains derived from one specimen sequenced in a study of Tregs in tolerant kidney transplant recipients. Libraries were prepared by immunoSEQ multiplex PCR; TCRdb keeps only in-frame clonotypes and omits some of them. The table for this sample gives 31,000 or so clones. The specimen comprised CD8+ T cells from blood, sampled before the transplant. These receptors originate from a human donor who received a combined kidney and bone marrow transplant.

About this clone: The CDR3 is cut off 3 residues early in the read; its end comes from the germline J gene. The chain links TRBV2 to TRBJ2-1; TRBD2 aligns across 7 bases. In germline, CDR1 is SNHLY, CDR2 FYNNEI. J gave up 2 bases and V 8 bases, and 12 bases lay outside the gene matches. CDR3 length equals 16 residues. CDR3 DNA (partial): TGTGCCAGCTCGGATACTCAGCGGGACGCCTACAATGAG. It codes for CASSDTQRDAYNE. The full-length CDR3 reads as CASSDTQRDAYNEQFF.

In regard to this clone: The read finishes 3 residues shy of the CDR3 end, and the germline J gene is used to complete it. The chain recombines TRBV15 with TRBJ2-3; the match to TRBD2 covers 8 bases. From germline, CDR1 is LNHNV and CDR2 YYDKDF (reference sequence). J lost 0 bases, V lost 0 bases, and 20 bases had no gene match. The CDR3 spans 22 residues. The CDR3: CATSRDRAELAETPGSTDTQYF. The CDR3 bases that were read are TGTGCCACCAGCAGAGATAGGGCAGAACTAGCGGAAACTCCCGGCAGCACAGATACG.

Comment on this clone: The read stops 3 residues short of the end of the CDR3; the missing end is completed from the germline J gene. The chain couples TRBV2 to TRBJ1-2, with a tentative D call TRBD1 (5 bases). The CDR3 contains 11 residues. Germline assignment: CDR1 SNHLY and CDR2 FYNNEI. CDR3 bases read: TGTGCCAGCATTCAAGACAGCGGC. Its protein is CASIQDSG. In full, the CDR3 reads CASIQDSGYTF.

The part of the CDR3 DNA that was read is TGTGCCAGTAGTATAGGGCATGACTATGGC. Its protein is CASSIGHDYG. The whole CDR3 region reads CASSIGHDYGYTF. This chain uses TRBV19 with TRBJ1-2; D is unresolved. From the germline J gene comes the end of the CDR3, since the read stops 3 residues before it. The V and J ends lost 1 base and 3 bases respectively, with 6 bases between them. The CDR3 extends over 13 amino acids. Germline CDR1 and CDR2: LNHDA and SQIVND (reference sequence).

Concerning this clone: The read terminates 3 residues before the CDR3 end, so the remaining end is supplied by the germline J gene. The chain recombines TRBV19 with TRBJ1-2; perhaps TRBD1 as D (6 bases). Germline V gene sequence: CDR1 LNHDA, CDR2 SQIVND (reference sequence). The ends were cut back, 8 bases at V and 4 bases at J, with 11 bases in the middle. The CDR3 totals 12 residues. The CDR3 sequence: CASGQYFYGYTF. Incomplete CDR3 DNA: TGTGCCAGTGGACAGTACTTCTATGGC.

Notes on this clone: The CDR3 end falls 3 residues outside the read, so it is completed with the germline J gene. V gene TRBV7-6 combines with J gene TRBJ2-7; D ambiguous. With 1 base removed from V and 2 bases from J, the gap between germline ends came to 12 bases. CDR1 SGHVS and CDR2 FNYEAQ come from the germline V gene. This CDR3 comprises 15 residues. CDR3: CASSLVTGPTYEQYF. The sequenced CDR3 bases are TGTGCCAGCAGCTTAGTAACCGGTCCGACCTACGAG.

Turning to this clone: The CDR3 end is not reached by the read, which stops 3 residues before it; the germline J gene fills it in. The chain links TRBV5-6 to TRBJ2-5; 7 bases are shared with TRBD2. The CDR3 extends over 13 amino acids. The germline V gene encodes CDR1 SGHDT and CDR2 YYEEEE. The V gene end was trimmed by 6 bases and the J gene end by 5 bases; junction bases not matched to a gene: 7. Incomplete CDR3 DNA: TGTGCCAGCAACCTGGGGGGAGGGGAGACC. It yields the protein CASNLGGGET. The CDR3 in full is CASNLGGGETQYF.

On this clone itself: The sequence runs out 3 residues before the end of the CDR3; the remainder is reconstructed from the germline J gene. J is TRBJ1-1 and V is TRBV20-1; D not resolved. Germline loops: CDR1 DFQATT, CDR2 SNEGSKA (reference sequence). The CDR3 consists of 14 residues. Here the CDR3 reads CKSEAVYLNTEAFF. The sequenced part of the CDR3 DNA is TGCAAATCGGAGGCGGTGTACTTGAACACTGAA.

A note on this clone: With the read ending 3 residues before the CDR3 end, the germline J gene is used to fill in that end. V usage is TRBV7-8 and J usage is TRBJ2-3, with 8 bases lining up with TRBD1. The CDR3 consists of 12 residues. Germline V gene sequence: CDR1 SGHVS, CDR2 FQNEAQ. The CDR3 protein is CASSSTGVPQYF. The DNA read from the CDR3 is TGTGCCAGCAGCTCGACAGGGGTGCCG. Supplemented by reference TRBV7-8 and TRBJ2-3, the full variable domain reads GAGVSQSPRYKVAKRGQDVALRCDPISGHVSLFWYQQALGQGPEFLTYFQNEAQLDKSGLPSDRFFAERPEGSVSTLKIQRTQQEDSAVYLCASSSTGVPQYFGPGTRLTVL.

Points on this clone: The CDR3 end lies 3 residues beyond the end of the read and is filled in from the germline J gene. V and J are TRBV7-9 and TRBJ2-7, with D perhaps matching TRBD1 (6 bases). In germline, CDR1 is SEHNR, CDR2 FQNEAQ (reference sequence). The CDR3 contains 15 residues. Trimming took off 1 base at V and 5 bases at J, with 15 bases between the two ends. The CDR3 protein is CASSLVTTGIDEQYF. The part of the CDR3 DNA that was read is TGTGCCAGCAGCTTAGTGACGACAGGCATCGACGAG.

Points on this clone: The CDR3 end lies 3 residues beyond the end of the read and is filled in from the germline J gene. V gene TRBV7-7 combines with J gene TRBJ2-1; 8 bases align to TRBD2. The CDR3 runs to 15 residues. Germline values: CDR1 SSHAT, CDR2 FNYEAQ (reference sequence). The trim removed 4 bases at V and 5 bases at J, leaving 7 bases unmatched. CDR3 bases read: TGTGCCAGCAGCTCCAATATGGGACTAGACAATGAG. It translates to CASSSNMGLDNE. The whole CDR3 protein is CASSSNMGLDNEQFF.

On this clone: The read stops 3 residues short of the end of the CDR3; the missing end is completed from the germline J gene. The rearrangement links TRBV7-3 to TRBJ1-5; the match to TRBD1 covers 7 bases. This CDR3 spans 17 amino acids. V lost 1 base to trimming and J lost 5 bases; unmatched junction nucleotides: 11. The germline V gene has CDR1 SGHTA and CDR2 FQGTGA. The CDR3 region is CASSLIGNRGVHQPQHF. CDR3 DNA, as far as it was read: TGTGCCAGCAGCTTAATTGGGAACAGGGGAGTTCATCAGCCC. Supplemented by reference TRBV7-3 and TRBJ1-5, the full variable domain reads GAGVSQTPSNKVTEKGKYVELRCDPISGHTALYWYRQSLGQGPEFLIYFQGTGAADDSGLPNDRFFAVRPEGSVSTLKIQRTERGDSAVYLCASSLIGNRGVHQPQHFGDGTRLSIL.

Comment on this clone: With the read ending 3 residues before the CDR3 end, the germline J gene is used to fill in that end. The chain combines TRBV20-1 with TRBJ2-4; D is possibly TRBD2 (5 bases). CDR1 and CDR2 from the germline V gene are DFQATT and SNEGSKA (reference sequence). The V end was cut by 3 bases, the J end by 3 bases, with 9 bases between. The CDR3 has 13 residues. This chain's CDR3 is CSASRADKNIQYF. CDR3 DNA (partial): TGCAGTGCTAGTCGAGCGGACAAAAACATT.

The sequenced part of the CDR3 DNA is TGTGCCAGCAGCTTCCAGGGCCATGGAAACACC. It yields the protein CASSFQGHGNT. The whole CDR3 sequence reads CASSFQGHGNTIYF. The rearrangement uses TRBV5-6 and TRBJ1-3, with D perhaps TRBD1 (5 bases). Coverage ceases 3 residues before the CDR3 finishes, and the germline J gene fills in the end. Germline-derived CDR1 and CDR2 are SGHDT and YYEEEE. The V and J ends lost 2 bases and 3 bases respectively, with 9 bases between them. The CDR3 contains 14 residues.

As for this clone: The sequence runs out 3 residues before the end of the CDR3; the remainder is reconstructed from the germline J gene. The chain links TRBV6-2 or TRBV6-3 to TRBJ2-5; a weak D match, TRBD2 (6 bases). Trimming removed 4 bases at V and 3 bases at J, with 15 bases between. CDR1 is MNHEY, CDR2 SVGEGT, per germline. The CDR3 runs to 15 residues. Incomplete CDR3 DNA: TGTGCCAGCAGTTCCCCCTTAGCGGAAAAAGAGACC. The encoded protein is CASSSPLAEKET. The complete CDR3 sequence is CASSSPLAEKETQYF.

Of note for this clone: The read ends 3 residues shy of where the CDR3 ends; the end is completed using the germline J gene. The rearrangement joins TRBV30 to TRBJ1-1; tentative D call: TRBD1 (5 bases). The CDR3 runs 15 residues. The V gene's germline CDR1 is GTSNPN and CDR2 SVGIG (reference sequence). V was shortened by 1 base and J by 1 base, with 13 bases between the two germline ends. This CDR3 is CAWSGLGLQNTEAFF. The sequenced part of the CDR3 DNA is TGTGCCTGGAGTGGTTTGGGACTGCAGAACACTGAA. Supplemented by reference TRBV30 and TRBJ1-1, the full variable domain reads SQTIHQWPATLVQPVGSPLSLECTVEGTSNPNLYWYRQAAGRGLQLLFYSVGIGQISSEVPQNLSASRPQDRQFILSSKKLLLSDSGFYLCAWSGLGLQNTEAFFGQGTRLTVV.

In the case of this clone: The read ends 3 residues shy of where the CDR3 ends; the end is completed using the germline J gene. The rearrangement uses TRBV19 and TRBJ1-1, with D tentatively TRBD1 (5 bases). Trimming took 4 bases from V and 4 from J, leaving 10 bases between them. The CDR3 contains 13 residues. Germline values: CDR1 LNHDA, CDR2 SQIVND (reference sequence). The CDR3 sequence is CASSTGGATEAFF. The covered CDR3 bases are TGTGCCAGTAGTACAGGAGGGGCCACTGAA.

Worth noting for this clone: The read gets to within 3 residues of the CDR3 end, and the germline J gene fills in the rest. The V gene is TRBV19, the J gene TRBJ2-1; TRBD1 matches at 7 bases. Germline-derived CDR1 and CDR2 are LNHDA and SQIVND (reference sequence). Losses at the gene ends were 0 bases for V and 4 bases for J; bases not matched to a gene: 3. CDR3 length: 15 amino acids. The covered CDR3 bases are TGTGCCAGTAGTATAGATCCGACAGGGTACAATGAG. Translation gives CASSIDPTGYNE. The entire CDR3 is CASSIDPTGYNEQFF. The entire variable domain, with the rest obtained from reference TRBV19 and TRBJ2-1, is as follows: DGGITQSPKYLFRKEGQNVTLSCEQNLNHDAMYWYRQDPGQGLRLIYYSQIVNDFQKGDIAEGYSVSREKKESFPLTVTSAQKNPTAFYLCASSIDPTGYNEQFFGPGTRLTVL.

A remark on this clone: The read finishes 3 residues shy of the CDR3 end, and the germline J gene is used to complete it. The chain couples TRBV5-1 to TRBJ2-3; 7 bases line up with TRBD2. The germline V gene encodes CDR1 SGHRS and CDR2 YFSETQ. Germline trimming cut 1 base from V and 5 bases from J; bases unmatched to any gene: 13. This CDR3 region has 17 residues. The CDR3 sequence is CASSLPAGVGLGDTQYF. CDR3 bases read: TGCGCCAGCAGCTTGCCTGCGGGAGTAGGTCTTGGAGATACG. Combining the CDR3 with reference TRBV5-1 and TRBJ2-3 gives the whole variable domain KAGVTQTPRYLIKTRGQQVTLSCSPISGHRSVSWYQQTPGQGLQFLFEYFSETQRNKGNFPGRFSGRQFSNSRSEMNVSTLELGDSALYLCASSLPAGVGLGDTQYFGPGTRLTVL.

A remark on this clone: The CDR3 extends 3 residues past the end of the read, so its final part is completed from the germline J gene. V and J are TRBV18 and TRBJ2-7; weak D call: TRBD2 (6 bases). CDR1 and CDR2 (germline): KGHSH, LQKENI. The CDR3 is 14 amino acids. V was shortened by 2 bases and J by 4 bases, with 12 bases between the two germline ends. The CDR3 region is CASSPTAGTYEQYF. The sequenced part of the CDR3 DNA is TGTGCCAGCTCACCAACCGCAGGGACTTACGAG.

The CDR3: CASSRTWSGGQDTQYF. The CDR3 DNA, read in part, is TGTGCCAGCAGCCGAACCTGGAGCGGGGGCCAAGATACG. This chain uses TRBV7-8 with TRBJ2-3; 8 bases align to TRBD2. The read ends 3 residues early relative to the CDR3; the germline J gene fills the gap. This CDR3 region has 16 residues. Germline lookup yields CDR1 SGHVS and CDR2 FQNEAQ. Losses at the gene ends were 5 bases for V and 5 bases for J; bases not matched to a gene: 12.

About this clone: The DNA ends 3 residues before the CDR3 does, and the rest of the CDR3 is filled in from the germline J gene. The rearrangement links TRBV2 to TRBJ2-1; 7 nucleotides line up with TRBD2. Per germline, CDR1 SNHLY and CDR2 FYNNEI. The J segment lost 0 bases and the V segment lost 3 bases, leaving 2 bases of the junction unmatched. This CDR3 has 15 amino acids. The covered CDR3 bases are TGTGCCAGCAGTGACGGCGGGAGCTCCTACAATGAG. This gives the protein CASSDGGSSYNE. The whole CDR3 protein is CASSDGGSSYNEQFF.

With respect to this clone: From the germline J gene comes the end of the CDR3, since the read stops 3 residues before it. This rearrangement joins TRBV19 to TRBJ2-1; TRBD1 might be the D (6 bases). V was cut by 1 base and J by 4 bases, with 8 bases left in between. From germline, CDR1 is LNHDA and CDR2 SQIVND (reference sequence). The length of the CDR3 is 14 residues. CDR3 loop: CASSIGTVYNEQFF. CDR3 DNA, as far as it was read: TGTGCCAGTAGTATAGGGACAGTGTACAATGAG.

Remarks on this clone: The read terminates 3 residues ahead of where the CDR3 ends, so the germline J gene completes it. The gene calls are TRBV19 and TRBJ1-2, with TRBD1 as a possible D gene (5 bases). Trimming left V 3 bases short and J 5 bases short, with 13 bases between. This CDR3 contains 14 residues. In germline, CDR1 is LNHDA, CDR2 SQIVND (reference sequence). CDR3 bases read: TGTGCCAGTAGTATCCTTCCAGGGATGTATGGC. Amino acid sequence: CASSILPGMYG. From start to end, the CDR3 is CASSILPGMYGYTF. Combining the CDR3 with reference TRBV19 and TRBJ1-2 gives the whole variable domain DGGITQSPKYLFRKEGQNVTLSCEQNLNHDAMYWYRQDPGQGLRLIYYSQIVNDFQKGDIAEGYSVSREKKESFPLTVTSAQKNPTAFYLCASSILPGMYGYTFGSGTRLTVV.

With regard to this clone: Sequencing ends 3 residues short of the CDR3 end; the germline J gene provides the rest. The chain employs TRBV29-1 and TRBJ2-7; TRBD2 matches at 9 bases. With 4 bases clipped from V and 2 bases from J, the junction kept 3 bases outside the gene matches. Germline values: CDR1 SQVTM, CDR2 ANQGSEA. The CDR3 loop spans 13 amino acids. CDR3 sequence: CSVVSGRTYEQYF. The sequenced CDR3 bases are TGCAGCGTTGTTAGCGGGAGAACCTACGAG.

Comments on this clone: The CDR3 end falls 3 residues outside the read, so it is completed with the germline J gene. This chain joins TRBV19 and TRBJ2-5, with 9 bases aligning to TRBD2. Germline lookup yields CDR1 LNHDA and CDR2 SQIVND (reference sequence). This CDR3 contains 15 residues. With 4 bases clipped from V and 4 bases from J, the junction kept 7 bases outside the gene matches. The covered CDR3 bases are TGTGCCAGTAGTAGGCCCCTAGCGGGAATAGAGACC. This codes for CASSRPLAGIET. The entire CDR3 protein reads CASSRPLAGIETQYF.